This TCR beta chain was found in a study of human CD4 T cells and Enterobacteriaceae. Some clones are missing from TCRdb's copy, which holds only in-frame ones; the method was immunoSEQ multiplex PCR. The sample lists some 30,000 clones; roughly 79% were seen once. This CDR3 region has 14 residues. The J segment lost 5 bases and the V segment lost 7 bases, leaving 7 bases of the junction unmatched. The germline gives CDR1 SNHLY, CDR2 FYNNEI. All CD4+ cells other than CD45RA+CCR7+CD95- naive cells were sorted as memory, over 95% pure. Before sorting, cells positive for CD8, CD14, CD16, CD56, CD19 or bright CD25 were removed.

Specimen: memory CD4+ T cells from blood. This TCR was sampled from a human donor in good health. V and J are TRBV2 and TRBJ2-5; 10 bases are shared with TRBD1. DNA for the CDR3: TGTGCCAGCAACCCGACAGGGGGCCGTGAGACCCAGTACTTC. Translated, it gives CASNPTGGRETQYF.